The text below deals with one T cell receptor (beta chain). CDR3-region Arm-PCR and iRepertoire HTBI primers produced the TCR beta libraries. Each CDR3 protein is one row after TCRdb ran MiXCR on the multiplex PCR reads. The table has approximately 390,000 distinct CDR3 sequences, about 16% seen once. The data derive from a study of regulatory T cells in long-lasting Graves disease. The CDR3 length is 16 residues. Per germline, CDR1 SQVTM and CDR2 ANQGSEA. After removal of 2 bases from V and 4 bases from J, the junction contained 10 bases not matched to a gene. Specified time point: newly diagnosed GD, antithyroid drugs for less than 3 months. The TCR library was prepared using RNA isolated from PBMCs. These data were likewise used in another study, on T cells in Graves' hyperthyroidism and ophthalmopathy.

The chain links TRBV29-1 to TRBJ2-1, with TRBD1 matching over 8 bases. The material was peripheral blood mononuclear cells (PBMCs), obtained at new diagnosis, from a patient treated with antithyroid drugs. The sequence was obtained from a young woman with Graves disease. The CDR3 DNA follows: TGCAGCGTTGAACCCCCAGGGGGCGCGAGTTACAATGAGCAGTTCTTC. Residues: CSVEPPGGASYNEQFF.